Presented here are 6 T cell receptor beta chains from one specimen sequenced in a study of spatial heterogeneity in lung cancer. Broader study findings: Counts that tracked tumor mutation counts were those of expanded intratumoral alpha and beta TCRs.

Antigens of these TCRs are unknown. This sample's time point: sample taken at primary tumor resection. TCRdb re-called the 5' RACE reads with MiXCR, one entry per CDR3 protein. The repertoire has around 19,000 distinct CDR3 sequences, approximately 16% of them found once; the top ten carry about 31%. Here the sequenced sample was lung tumor tissue, taken at surgery. Source of these receptors: a female donor with early-stage non-small cell lung cancer.

This clonotype was seen ten or more times. The chain links TRBV12-3 or TRBV12-4 to TRBJ2-1, with 10 bases fitting TRBD2. Trimming cost V 3 bases and J 8 bases; bases outside gene matches: 7. This CDR3 contains 15 residues. For the CDR3, the DNA is TGTGCCAGCAGTTTCGGAGCGGGAGGGCCCTATGAGCAGTTCTTC. Translated, it gives CASSFGAGGPYEQFF.

This clonotype has at least ten counts. This chain links TRBV5-1 with TRBJ2-7; TRBD2 matches at 7 bases. V dropped 0 bases and J dropped 4; count of bases not matched to a gene: 10. The CDR3 is made up of 16 amino acids. Germline CDR1 is SGHRS and CDR2 is YFSETQ. CDR3: CASSLAVSSGIYEQYF. CDR3 in DNA: TGCGCCAGCAGCTTGGCCGTTTCTAGCGGAATTTACGAGCAGTACTTC.

The chain employs TRBV10-3 and TRBJ2-7, with D perhaps matching TRBD1 (6 bases). V was trimmed by 7 bases and J by 1 base, leaving 14 bases between them. The CDR3 extends over 14 amino acids. Germline V gene data show CDR1 as ENHRY and CDR2 as SYGVKD. In nucleotides, the CDR3 is TGTGCCATCATGAGAGGGCAGGGGTCCTACGAGCAGTACTTC. Translation: CAIMRGQGSYEQYF.

This clonotype occurred many times. The chain employs TRBV7-9 and TRBJ2-3; D gene ambiguous. The CDR3 is made up of 14 amino acids. In germline, CDR1 is SEHNR, CDR2 FQNEAQ (reference sequence). V lost 5 bases and J lost 3, with 12 bases in between. CDR3 protein: CASSPQVVTDTQYF. The CDR3 DNA follows: TGTGCCAGCAGCCCCCAAGTTGTAACAGATACGCAGTATTTT.

This clonotype was seen many times. This sequence joins TRBV5-1 and TRBJ2-2; D ambiguous. Trimming cost V 1 base and J 2 bases, with 6 bases left between them. Germline CDR1 SGHRS, CDR2 YFSETQ. This CDR3 contains 14 residues. DNA of the CDR3: TGCGCCAGCAGCTTGTCAGCAAACACCGGGGAGCTGTTTTTT. Translation gives CASSLSANTGELFF.

This clonotype was seen more than once but under ten times. The chain joins TRBV28 to TRBJ2-7, with TRBD2 matching 10 bases. The germline CDR1 and CDR2 sequences are MDHEN and SYDVKM. This CDR3 is 14 amino acids long. V was clipped by 5 bases and J by 4 bases; unmatched bases: 5. The CDR3 sequence: CASSASGRDYEQYF. The CDR3 coding sequence is TGTGCCAGCAGTGCTAGCGGGAGAGATTACGAGCAGTACTTC.